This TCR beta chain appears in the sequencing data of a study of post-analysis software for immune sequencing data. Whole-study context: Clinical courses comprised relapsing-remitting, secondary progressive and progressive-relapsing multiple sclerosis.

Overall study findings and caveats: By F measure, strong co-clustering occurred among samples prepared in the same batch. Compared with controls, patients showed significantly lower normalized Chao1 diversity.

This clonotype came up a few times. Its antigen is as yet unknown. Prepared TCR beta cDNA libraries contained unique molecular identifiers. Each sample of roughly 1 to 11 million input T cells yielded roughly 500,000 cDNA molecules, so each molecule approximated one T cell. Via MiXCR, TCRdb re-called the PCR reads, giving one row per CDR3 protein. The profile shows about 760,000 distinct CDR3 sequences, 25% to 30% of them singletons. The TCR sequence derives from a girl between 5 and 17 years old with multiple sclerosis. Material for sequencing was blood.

CDR3 sequence reads: CSVEEWRAGLEQYF. CDR3 in DNA: TGCAGCGTTGAAGAATGGAGGGCTGGCCTCGAGCAGTACTTC. The chain uses TRBV29-1 and TRBJ2-7; a weak D match, TRBD2 (6 bases). The length of the CDR3 is 14 residues. Germline CDR1 SQVTM, CDR2 ANQGSEA. V was cut by 0 bases and J by 6 bases, with 15 bases left in between.